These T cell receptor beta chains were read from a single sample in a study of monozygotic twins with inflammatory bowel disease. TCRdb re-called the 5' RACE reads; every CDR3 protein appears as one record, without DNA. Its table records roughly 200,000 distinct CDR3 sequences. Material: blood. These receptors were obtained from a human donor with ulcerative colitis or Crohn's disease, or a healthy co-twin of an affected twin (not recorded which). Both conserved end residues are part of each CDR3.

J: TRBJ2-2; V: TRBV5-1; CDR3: CASSPWTGSNQNTGELFF
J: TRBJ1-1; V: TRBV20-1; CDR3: CSTRQGNTEAFF
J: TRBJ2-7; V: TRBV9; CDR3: CASSVDQWDLEQYF
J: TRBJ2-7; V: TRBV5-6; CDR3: CASSAGLRDQNEQYF
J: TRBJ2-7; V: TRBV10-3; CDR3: CAIRGQTYEQYF
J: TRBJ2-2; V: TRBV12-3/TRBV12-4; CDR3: CASSSSAGGGNTGELFF
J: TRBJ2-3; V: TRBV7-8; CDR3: CASSPMLLLAGKEDTQYF
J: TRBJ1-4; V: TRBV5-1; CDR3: CASTSSEGRRRGEKLFF
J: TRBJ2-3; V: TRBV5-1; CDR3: CASSLDVPDTQYF
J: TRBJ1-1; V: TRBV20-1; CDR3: CSAPPTGKTEAFF
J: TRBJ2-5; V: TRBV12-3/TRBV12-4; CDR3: CASSPWTSGEETQYF
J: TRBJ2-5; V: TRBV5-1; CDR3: CASSLGDRDGETQYF
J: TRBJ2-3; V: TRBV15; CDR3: CATSSSGGGDTQYF
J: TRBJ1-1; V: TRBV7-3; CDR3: CASSLSLVDDGAMNTEAFF
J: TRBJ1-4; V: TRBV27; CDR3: CASGSRDRVKLFF
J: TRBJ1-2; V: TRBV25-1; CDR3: CASSEPGHSGNYGYTF
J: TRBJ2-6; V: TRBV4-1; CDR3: CASSQEGVISGANVLTF
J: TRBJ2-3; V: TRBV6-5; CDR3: CASSYSPPGGELTDTQYF
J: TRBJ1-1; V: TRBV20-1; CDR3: CSAEDRGRGTEAFF
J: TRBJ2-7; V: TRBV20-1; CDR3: CSARGQGSNEQYF
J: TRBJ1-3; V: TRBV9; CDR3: CASSVGVISGNTIYF
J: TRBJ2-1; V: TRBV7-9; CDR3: CASYGGENNEQFF
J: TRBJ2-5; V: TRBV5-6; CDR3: CASSSTGKQETQYF
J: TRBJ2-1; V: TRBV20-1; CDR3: CSANRLAGESKQFF
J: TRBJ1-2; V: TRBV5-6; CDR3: CASSLQTAYYGYTF
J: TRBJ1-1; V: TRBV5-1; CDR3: CASRRTMGTEAFF
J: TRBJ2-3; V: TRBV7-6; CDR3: CASSLVLSDTQYF
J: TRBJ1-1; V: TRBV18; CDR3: CASSPQTVEAFF
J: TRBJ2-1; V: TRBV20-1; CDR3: CSAPLRVGENEQFF
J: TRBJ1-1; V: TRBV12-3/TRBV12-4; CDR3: CASSPGTGAPAEAFF
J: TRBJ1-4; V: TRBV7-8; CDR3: CASSFDRNHEKLFF
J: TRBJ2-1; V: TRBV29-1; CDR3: CSVPDYNEQFF
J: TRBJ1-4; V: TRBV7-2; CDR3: CASSSKTGINEKLFF
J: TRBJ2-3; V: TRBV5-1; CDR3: CASGRQGTDTQYF
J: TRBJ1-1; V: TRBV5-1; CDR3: CASSFRTGLRTEAFF
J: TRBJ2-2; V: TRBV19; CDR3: CASIRLGTVNGELFF
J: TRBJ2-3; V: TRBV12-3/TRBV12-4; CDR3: CASRTSGRSTDTQYF
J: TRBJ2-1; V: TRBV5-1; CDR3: CASSRGLGDNEQFF
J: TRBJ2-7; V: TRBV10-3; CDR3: CAISESIGLAGSYEQYF
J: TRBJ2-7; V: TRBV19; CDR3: CASSTSGYEQYF
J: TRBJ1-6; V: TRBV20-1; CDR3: CSAPYAGAGTSYNSPLHF